This T cell receptor (beta chain) was documented in a study of T cell responses to AZD1222 COVID-19 vaccine. TCRdb's copy holds only in-frame clones and misses some; the assay was immunoSEQ multiplex PCR. The sample yields around 58,000 clones, 80% to 90% seen once. The CDR3 covers 14 residues. Trimming removed 2 bases from V and 10 bases from J; junction bases left unmatched: 10. The germline V gene has CDR1 LNHDA and CDR2 SQIVND (reference sequence). This sequence originates from an adult who received the AZD1222 COVID-19 vaccine. V is TRBV19 and J is TRBJ1-2; 7 nucleotides agree with TRBD1. The starting material was peripheral blood, obtained 28 days after the second AZD1222 dose. CDR3 sequence: CASSINRDDRDYTF. Here the CDR3 DNA reads TGTGCCAGTAGTATAAACCGCGATGACAGGGACTACACCTTC.